The clone carrying this T cell receptor (beta chain) was found a few times. Its antigen is currently unknown. This sample is part of a study of blood T cells in healthy people across ages. Study observations and caveats: PBMC samples, being unsorted, prevented any conclusive comparison of naive and antigen-experienced cells.

From germline, CDR1 is MNHEY and CDR2 SVGAGI. Germline trimming cut 3 bases from V and 11 bases from J; bases unmatched to any gene: 14. The CDR3 contains 15 residues. Together with a sample-barcoded 5' primer, a J-beta primer mix was included in a second PCR lasting about 6 to 11 cycles. Each of the cDNA molecules was tagged by a template-switch adaptor with 12 random nucleotides. A single record per CDR3 protein comes from TCRdb applying MiXCR to the 5' RACE reads. The sample lists 1.2 million to 1.5 million distinct CDR3 sequences, approximately 60% seen once, with 6.5% to 8.5% in the top ten. The sequenced sample was blood. The TCR originated in a man in his late teens or twenties in good health. V usage is TRBV6-5 and J usage is TRBJ2-5; 8 nucleotides align to TRBD2. The DNA for the CDR3 is TGTGCCAGCAGTTATTCGGCCGGGGGGGCCCAGGAGCAGTACTTC. It is translated as CASSYSAGGAQEQYF.